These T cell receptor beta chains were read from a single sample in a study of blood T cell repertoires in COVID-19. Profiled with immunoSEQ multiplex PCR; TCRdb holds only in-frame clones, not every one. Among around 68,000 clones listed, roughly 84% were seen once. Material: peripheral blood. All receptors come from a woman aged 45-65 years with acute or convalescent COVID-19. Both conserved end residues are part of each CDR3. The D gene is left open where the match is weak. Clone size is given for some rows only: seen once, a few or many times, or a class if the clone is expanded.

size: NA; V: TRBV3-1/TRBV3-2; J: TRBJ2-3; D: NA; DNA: TGTGCCAGCAGCCGAAAGATAGAAGGCCCGGCAGGTACGCAGTATTTT; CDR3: CASSRKIEGPAGTQYF
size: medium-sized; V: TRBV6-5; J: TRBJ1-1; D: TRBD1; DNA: TGTGCCAGCAGCCGCGACAGGGGGAACACTGAAGCTTTCTTT; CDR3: CASSRDRGNTEAFF
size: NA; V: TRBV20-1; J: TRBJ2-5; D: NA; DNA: TGCAGTGCTAGGGGGGGAGGGACCCAGTACTTC; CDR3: CSARGGGTQYF
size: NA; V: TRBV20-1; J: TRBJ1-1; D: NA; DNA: TGCAGTGCTAGTAGAGAGGGGAACACTGAAGCTTTCTTT; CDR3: CSASREGNTEAFF
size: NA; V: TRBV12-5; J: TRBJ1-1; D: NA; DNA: TGTGCTAGTGGTTTGAGTTTGGGGACTGGGACTGAAGCTTTCTTT; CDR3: CASGLSLGTGTEAFF
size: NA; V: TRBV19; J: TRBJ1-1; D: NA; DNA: TGTGCCAGTAGTATCCAGGTGGGGGGCACTGAAGCTTTCTTT; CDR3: CASSIQVGGTEAFF
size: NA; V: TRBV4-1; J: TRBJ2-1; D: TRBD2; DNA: TGCGCCAGCAGCCAGGGACTAGCGGGGGGCCCCCGTCTAGAGCAGTTCTTC; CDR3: CASSQGLAGGPRLEQFF
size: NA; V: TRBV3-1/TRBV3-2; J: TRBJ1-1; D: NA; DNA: TGTGCCAGCAGCCCAACCCAGTCACCGAACACTGAAGCTTTCTTT; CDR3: CASSPTQSPNTEAFF
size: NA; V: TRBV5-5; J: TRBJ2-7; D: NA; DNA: TGTGCCAGCAGAAACAAAGCCGAGATGATGAGGGACGAGCAGTACTTC; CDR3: CASRNKAEMMRDEQYF
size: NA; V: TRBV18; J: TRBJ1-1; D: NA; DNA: TGTGCCAGCTCACCCCTAGCGGGGTCCACTGAAGCTTTCTTT; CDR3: CASSPLAGSTEAFF
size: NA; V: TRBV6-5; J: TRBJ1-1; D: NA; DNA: TGTGCCAGCAGTTACGGGCGGGGAGCGACTGAAGCTTTCTTT; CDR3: CASSYGRGATEAFF
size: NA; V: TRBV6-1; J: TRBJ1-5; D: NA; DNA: TGTGCCAGCAGTGAAGCTGACTTTCTAAACAGGGCTAATCAGCCCCAGCATTTT; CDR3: CASSEADFLNRANQPQHF
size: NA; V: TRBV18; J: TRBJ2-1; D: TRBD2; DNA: TGTGCCAGCCAAGAGCTAGCGGGAGTGGGTAATGAGCAGTTCTTC; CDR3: CASQELAGVGNEQFF
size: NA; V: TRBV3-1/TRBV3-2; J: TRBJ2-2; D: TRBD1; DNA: TGTGCCAGCAGGTCGGACAGGGTTTTTGCCGGGGAGCTGTTTTTT; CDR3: CASRSDRVFAGELFF
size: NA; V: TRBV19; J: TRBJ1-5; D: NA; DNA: TGTGCCAGTAGTATAGTTGGGGGCGATCAGCCCCAGCATTTT; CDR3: CASSIVGGDQPQHF
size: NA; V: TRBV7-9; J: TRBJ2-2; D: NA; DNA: TGTGCCAGCAGCTTAGGGGGCGCCGGGGAGCTGTTTTTT; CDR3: CASSLGGAGELFF
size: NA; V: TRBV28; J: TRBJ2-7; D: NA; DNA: TGTGCCAGCAGTCCCCGTCGGGAGCAGTACTTC; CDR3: CASSPRREQYF
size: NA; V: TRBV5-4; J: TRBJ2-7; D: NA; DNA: TGTGCCAGCAGCTTGGCACCGCAGTACGAGCAGTACTTC; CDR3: CASSLAPQYEQYF
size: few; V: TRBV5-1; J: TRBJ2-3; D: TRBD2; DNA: TGCGCCAGCAGCCTCTTAGCGGGGGGGCTCGCAGATACGCAGTATTTT; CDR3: CASSLLAGGLADTQYF
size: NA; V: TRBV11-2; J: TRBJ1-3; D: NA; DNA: TGTGCCAGCAGCTCGCTCGCGGACAGCATATATTTT; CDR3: CASSSLADSIYF